Listed here is a single T cell receptor (beta chain). The source of the sample is a study of immune cell composition in non-small cell lung cancer. The method was immunoSEQ multiplex PCR; TCRdb's version includes in-frame clones alone and lacks a portion of them. The sample lists 2,500 to 4,000 clones, around 88% seen once, with around 7.7% in the top ten. Germline V CDR1 and CDR2: SGHTS, YDEGEE. The CDR3 has 15 amino acids. With 4 bases clipped from V and 3 bases from J, the junction kept 5 bases outside the gene matches. The source material was lung tumor tissue. The origin of this receptor is a human donor with non-small cell lung cancer. V is TRBV5-8 and J is TRBJ2-2; 8 bases line up with TRBD1. The CDR3 DNA is TGTGCCAGCAGCCGGACAGGGCTCCACACCGGGGAGCTGTTTTTT. Translation gives CASSRTGLHTGELFF.